This TCR beta chain was identified in a study of cytomegalovirus exposure and HLA in healthy donors. The table lists this clone with a count of one. Only in-frame clones appear in the TCRdb table, and some are missing; sequencing was by immunoSEQ multiplex PCR. The sample contains 220,000 or so clones, more than 75% of which appear only once. Sequenced: PBMCs. The source is a woman between 18 and 29 years old in good health and CMV-seropositive.

CDR3 sequence reads: CASGRRSLRDRGETQYF. The CDR3 coding sequence is TGTGCCAGCGGCCGGAGATCACTCCGGGACAGGGGAGAGACCCAGTACTTC. The genes are TRBV27 and TRBJ2-5; 10 bases line up with TRBD1. Germline V gene data show CDR1 as MNHEY and CDR2 as SMNVEV (reference sequence). This CDR3 is built from 17 residues. The J segment lost 4 bases and the V segment lost 8 bases, leaving 16 bases of the junction unmatched.